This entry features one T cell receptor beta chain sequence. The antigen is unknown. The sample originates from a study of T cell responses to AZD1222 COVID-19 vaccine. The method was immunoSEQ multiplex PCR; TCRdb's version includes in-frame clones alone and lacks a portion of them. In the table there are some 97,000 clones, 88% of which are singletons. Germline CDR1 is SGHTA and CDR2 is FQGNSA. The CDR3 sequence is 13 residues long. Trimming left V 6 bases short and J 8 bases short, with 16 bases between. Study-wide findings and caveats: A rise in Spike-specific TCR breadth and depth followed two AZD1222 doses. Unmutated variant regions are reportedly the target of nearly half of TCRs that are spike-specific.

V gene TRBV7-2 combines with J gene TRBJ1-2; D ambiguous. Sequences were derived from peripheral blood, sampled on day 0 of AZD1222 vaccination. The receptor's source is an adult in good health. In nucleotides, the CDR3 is TGTGCCAGCAGTCGAACATTCGTCTGGGGCTACACCTTC. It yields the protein CASSRTFVWGYTF.